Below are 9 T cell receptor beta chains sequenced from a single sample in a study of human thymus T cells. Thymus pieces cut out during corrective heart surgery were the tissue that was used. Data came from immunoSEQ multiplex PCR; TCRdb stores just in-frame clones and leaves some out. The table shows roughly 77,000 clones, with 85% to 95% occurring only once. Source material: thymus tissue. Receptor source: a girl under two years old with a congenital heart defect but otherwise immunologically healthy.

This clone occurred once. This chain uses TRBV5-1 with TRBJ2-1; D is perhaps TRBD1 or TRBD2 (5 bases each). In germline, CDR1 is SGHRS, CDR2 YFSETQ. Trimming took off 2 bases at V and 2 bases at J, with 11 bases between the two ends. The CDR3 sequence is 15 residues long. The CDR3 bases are TGCGCCAGCAGCTTTCCGGGGACCCCCTACAATGAGCAGTTCTTC. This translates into CASSFPGTPYNEQFF.

In DNA, the CDR3 is TGTGCCAGCAGTGAATGGGGGGTGAGGGACGAGGCGAACACTGAAGCTTTCTTT. It yields the protein CASSEWGVRDEANTEAFF. The chain joins TRBV25-1 to TRBJ1-1, with TRBD1 as a possible D gene (5 bases). The CDR3 contains 18 residues. Trimming removed 1 base at V and 1 base at J, with 19 bases between. Germline V CDR1 and CDR2: MGHDK, SYGVNS.

The CDR3 DNA follows: TGTGCCAGCAGCTTGGTGACTAGCGGGAAAGGTCGGAATGAGCAGTTCTTC. Amino acids: CASSLVTSGKGRNEQFF. J is TRBJ2-1 and V is TRBV5-6, with 11 bases aligning to TRBD2. V trimming: 0 bases; J trimming: 7 bases; junction bases outside the gene matches: 9. The CDR3 length is 17 residues. Germline V gives CDR1 SGHDT, CDR2 YYEEEE.

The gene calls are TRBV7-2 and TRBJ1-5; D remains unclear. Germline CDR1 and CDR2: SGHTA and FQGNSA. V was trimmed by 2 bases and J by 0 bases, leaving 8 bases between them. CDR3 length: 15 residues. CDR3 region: CASSLLEDSNQPQHF. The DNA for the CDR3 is TGTGCCAGCAGCTTACTAGAGGATAGCAATCAGCCCCAGCATTTT.

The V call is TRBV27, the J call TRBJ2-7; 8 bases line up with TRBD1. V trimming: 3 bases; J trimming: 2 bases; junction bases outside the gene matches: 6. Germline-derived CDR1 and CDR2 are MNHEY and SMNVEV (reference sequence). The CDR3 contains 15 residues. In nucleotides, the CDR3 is TGTGCCAGCAGTTTTGGGACAGGAGTCCCCTACGAGCAGTACTTC. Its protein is CASSFGTGVPYEQYF.

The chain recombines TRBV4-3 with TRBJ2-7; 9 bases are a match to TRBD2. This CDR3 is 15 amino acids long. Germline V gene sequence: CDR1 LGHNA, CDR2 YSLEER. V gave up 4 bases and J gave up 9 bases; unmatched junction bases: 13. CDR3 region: CASSRPLAGRGGQYF. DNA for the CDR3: TGCGCCAGCAGCCGCCCCCTAGCGGGAAGGGGGGGGCAGTACTTC.

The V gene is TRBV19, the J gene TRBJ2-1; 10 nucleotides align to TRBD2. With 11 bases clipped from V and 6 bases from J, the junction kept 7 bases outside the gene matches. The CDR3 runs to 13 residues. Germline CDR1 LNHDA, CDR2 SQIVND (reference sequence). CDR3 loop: CAGGASGSNEQFF. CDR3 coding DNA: TGTGCCGGCGGGGCTAGCGGGAGCAATGAGCAGTTCTTC. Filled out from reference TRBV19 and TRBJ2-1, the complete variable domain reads DGGITQSPKYLFRKEGQNVTLSCEQNLNHDAMYWYRQDPGQGLRLIYYSQIVNDFQKGDIAEGYSVSREKKESFPLTVTSAQKNPTAFYLCAGGASGSNEQFFGPGTRLTVL.

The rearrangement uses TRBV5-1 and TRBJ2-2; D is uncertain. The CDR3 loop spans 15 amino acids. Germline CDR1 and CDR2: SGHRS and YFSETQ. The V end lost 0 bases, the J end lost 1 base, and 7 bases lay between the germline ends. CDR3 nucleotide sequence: TGCGCCAGCAGCTTGGCGAGCCAGAACACCGGGGAGCTGTTTTTT. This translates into CASSLASQNTGELFF.

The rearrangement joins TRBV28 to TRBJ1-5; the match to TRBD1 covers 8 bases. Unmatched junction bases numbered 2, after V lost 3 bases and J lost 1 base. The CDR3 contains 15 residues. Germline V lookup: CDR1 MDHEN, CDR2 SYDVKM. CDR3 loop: CASSLDRASNQPQHF. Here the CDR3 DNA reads TGTGCCAGCAGTTTGGACAGGGCGAGCAATCAGCCCCAGCATTTT.